This TCR beta chain came from a study of blood T cells in healthy people across ages. Then a second PCR, running about 6 to 12 cycles, was carried out with a sample-barcoded 5' primer and a J-beta primer mix. TCRdb ran MiXCR on the 5' RACE reads and lists one entry per CDR3 protein. Among 450,000 to 600,000 distinct CDR3 sequences listed, around 27% were seen once. Germline V gives CDR1 MNHEY, CDR2 SVGEGT. CDR3 size: 14 residues. The germline V and J ends were trimmed by 3 bases and 3 bases, with 11 bases remaining between them. These records were also assigned to another study, of T cells of mothers and their children.

The chain has TRBV6-2 or TRBV6-3 and TRBJ2-5; D could derive from TRBD1 or TRBD2 (6 bases each). The sample comprised blood. The source of this sequence is a boy younger than 10 in good health. This CDR3 reads CASSYGGLKETQYF. CDR3 nucleotide sequence: TGTGCCAGCAGTTATGGGGGGCTCAAAGAGACCCAGTACTTC.